These 23 T cell receptor beta chains came from one sample sequenced in a study of cytomegalovirus exposure and HLA in healthy donors. Primers for the PCR totalled 60 Vbeta and 13 Jbeta. Sequencing used immunoSEQ multiplex PCR; TCRdb keeps in-frame clones, though not all of them. The table includes some 120,000 clones, over 9.5% detected once. The sequenced sample was PBMCs. These receptors all stem from a woman aged 18 to 35 in good health and CMV-seropositive.

The chain has TRBV10-3 and TRBJ1-1; D might be TRBD1 (6 bases). Trimming took 4 bases from V and 8 from J, leaving 8 bases between them. The CDR3 has 11 amino acids. Germline V lookup: CDR1 ENHRY, CDR2 SYGVKD. CDR3 bases: TGTGCCATCAGTGTAGGGACAGAAGCTTTCTTT. As protein: CAISVGTEAFF.

The chain uses TRBV19 and TRBJ1-2; D is unresolved. The V and J ends lost 6 bases and 5 bases respectively, with 13 bases between them. The CDR3 runs 13 residues. Germline values: CDR1 LNHDA, CDR2 SQIVND (reference sequence). DNA of the CDR3: TGTGCCAGTAGGGGCGGGATACTGTATGGCTACACCTTC. Translation: CASRGGILYGYTF.

This clone showed up just a few times. The chain has TRBV4-1 and TRBJ1-4; D not resolved. In germline, CDR1 is MGHRA, CDR2 YSYEKL. This CDR3 region has 14 residues. V lost 3 bases, J lost 6 bases, and 11 bases lay in between. The CDR3 region is CASSQYRVYEKLFF. DNA of the CDR3: TGCGCCAGCAGCCAGTACAGAGTGTATGAAAAACTGTTTTTT.

This clone was detected a few times. The chain is built from TRBV6-1 and TRBJ1-5; D unresolved. This CDR3 is built from 12 residues. V gave up 3 bases and J gave up 5 bases, with 5 bases separating them. Germline V gene sequence: CDR1 MNHNS, CDR2 SASEGT. The CDR3 bases are TGTGCCAGCAGTGAGGGCGATCAGCCCCAGCATTTT. Its protein is CASSEGDQPQHF.

A few counts support this clone. An end of the junction differs from the germline gene, which may be a read error. The rearrangement links TRBV7-7 to TRBJ2-1; D remains ambiguous. Germline V gives CDR1 SSHAT, CDR2 FNYEAQ (reference sequence). This CDR3 region has 16 residues. The CDR3 DNA reads as TGTGCTAGCAGCCTGACTTCGACCTCATCCTACAATGAGCAGTTCTTC. This translates into CASSLTSTSSYNEQFF.

Only a few counts were recorded for this clone. The chain recombines TRBV29-1 with TRBJ1-2; D gene ambiguous. The CDR3 has 13 amino acids. The germline V and J ends were trimmed by 6 bases and 8 bases, with 19 bases remaining between them. Germline lookup yields CDR1 SQVTM and CDR2 ANQGSEA. The DNA of the CDR3 is TGCAGCGTCCCTATCTTGCCCGGGAAGGGCTACACCTTC. This sequence encodes CSVPILPGKGYTF.

The sample holds a few counts of this clone. The V call is TRBV18, the J call TRBJ2-5; TRBD1 agrees at 7 bases. Unmatched junction bases numbered 3, after V lost 6 bases and J lost 2 bases. This CDR3 is built from 13 residues. CDR1 and CDR2 from the germline V gene are KGHSH and LQKENI. CDR3 DNA sequence: TGTGCCAGCTCCCAGACAGGGCAAGAGACCCAGTACTTC. It encodes CASSQTGQETQYF. Drawing the rest from reference TRBV18 and TRBJ2-5, the complete variable domain is NAGVMQNPRHLVRRRGQEARLRCSPMKGHSHVYWYRQLPEEGLKFMVYLQKENIIDESGMPKERFSAEFPKEGPSILRIQQVVRGDSAAYFCASSQTGQETQYFGPGTRLLVL.

The sample holds a few counts of this clone. The gene calls are TRBV9 and TRBJ2-3; 8 bases match TRBD2. Trimming at V came to 3 bases and at J to 0 bases, leaving 6 bases not matched to a gene. The length of the CDR3 is 16 residues. Germline CDR1 and CDR2: SGDLS and YYNGEE. CDR3 nucleotides: TGTGCCAGCAGCGAGGGACTAGATGCGAGCACAGATACGCAGTATTTT. Protein product: CASSEGLDASTDTQYF. The variable domain in full, completed from reference TRBV9 and TRBJ2-3, reads DSGVTQTPKHLITATGQRVTLRCSPRSGDLSVYWYQQSLDQGLQFLIQYYNGEERAKGNILERFSAQQFPDLHSELNLSSLELGDSALYFCASSEGLDASTDTQYFGPGTRLTVL.

The table lists this clone with many counts. The gene calls are TRBV7-3 and TRBJ2-2; D might be TRBD1 (6 bases). Deletions cut 5 bases from V and 3 bases from J, with 10 bases between. Per the germline V gene, CDR1 is SGHTA and CDR2 is FQGTGA. The CDR3 loop spans 14 amino acids. The CDR3 DNA is TGTGCCAGCAGCAGAGGGGGAGACACCGGGGAGCTGTTTTTT. This sequence encodes CASSRGGDTGELFF.

This rearrangement joins TRBV23-1 to TRBJ1-2; D ambiguous. TRBV23-1 has ORF status, its function being uncertain. V gave up 2 bases and J gave up 0 bases, with 13 bases separating them. This CDR3 contains 16 residues. CDR3 coding DNA: TGCGCCAGCAGTCAAGAGTCTGCTGCACCTAACTATGGCTACACCTTC. It specifies CASSQESAAPNYGYTF.

The sample holds a few counts of this clone. The sample carries other DNA sequences with the same CDR3. The chain carries TRBV30 and TRBJ2-7, with D unresolved. Germline CDR1 reads GTSNPN; CDR2 reads SVGIG (reference sequence). The CDR3 runs 12 residues. Trimming removed 0 bases from V and 2 bases from J, with 5 bases in between. The CDR3 DNA follows: TGTGCCTGGAGTGTCCTTGCCTACGAGCAGTACTTC. Residues: CAWSVLAYEQYF.

This clone was seen a handful of times. The chain employs TRBV2 and TRBJ2-7; D is uncertain. The V gene's germline CDR1 is SNHLY and CDR2 FYNNEI. The CDR3 has 14 residues. Trimming took off 6 bases at V and 1 base at J, with 13 bases between the two ends. For the CDR3, the DNA is TGTGCCAGCAGGGAGTACGGTGGGTCCTACGAGCAGTACTTC. It encodes CASREYGGSYEQYF.

The chain recombines TRBV27 with TRBJ1-4, with 10 positions matching TRBD1. Per germline, CDR1 MNHEY and CDR2 SMNVEV (reference sequence). CDR3 length: 13 residues. After removal of 6 bases from V and 10 bases from J, the junction contained 5 bases not matched to a gene. In DNA, the CDR3 is TGTGCCAGCAGCCGGGACAGGGGTACAAAACTGTTTTTT. It translates to CASSRDRGTKLFF.

The genes are TRBV11-2 and TRBJ2-5; D is perhaps TRBD2 (7 bases). V lost 1 base to trimming and J lost 7 bases, with 13 bases between them. The CDR3 covers 14 residues. CDR1 is SGHAT and CDR2 is FQNNGV in the germline V gene. CDR3 amino acids: CASSLGWGGGTQYF. The DNA of the CDR3 is TGTGCCAGCAGCTTAGGGTGGGGAGGGGGGACCCAGTACTTC. The whole variable domain, remainder taken from reference TRBV11-2 and TRBJ2-5, is EAGVAQSPRYKIIEKRQSVAFWCNPISGHATLYWYQQILGQGPKLLIQFQNNGVVDDSQLPKDRFSAERLKGVDSTLKIQPAKLEDSAVYLCASSLGWGGGTQYFGPGTRLLVL.

The chain has TRBV5-1 and TRBJ2-5; D is perhaps TRBD1 (6 bases). The CDR3 totals 13 residues. Germline V gives CDR1 SGHRS, CDR2 YFSETQ. V lost 3 bases to trimming and J lost 2 bases, with 8 bases between them. CDR3: CASSSDRQETQYF. The CDR3 DNA reads as TGCGCCAGCAGCTCCGACAGGCAAGAGACCCAGTACTTC.

The CDR3 DNA sequence: TGTGCCAGCGGGAGAGAGACCCAGTACTTC. Translating gives CASGRETQYF. This sequence joins TRBV2 and TRBJ2-5; tentative D call: TRBD2 (5 bases). Looked up from germline, CDR1 is SNHLY and CDR2 is FYNNEI. Deletions cut 8 bases from V and 4 bases from J, with 5 bases between. CDR3 length: 10 residues.

The J gene is TRBJ1-2, the V gene TRBV5-1; D unclear. V was pared by 2 bases and J by 9 bases, with 14 bases between. The CDR3 extends over 13 amino acids. The V gene's germline CDR1 is SGHRS and CDR2 YFSETQ. In nucleotides, the CDR3 is TGCGCCAGCAGCTTCGACCCCGGGATACGCTACACCTTC. It is translated as CASSFDPGIRYTF. Combining the CDR3 with reference TRBV5-1 and TRBJ1-2 gives the whole variable domain KAGVTQTPRYLIKTRGQQVTLSCSPISGHRSVSWYQQTPGQGLQFLFEYFSETQRNKGNFPGRFSGRQFSNSRSEMNVSTLELGDSALYLCASSFDPGIRYTFGSGTRLTVV.

For the CDR3, the DNA is TGCGCCAGCAGCCAAGAAATCTCGGCCTACGAGCAGTACTTC. Encoded protein: CASSQEISAYEQYF. The chain has TRBV4-1 and TRBJ2-7; no definite D call. The CDR3 runs to 14 residues. Trimming left V 0 bases short and J 2 bases short, with 8 bases between. Germline loops: CDR1 MGHRA, CDR2 YSYEKL.

V usage is TRBV7-9 and J usage is TRBJ2-7; D perhaps matches TRBD1 (6 bases). This CDR3 has 14 amino acids. V was shortened by 1 base and J by 2 bases, with 9 bases between the two germline ends. The germline gives CDR1 SEHNR, CDR2 FQNEAQ (reference sequence). The CDR3 here is CASSLEQGPYEQYF. In DNA, the CDR3 is TGTGCCAGCAGCTTAGAACAGGGTCCCTACGAGCAGTACTTC.

This clone was seen only a few times. The chain joins TRBV10-3 to TRBJ1-1; TRBD1 might be the D (6 bases). The CDR3 is 15 amino acids. CDR1 is ENHRY, CDR2 SYGVKD, per germline. V dropped 10 bases and J dropped 3 bases, with 21 bases sitting between them. CDR3: CASTILQGKDTEAFF. The CDR3, as DNA: TGTGCCAGCACAATCTTACAGGGTAAGGACACTGAAGCTTTCTTT.

About this clone: One junction end disagrees with the germline gene, perhaps due to a read error. CDR3 protein: CASYGDSYEQCF. In nucleotides, the CDR3 is TGCGCCAGTTACGGAGACTCCTACGAGCAGTGCTTC. The J gene is TRBJ2-7, the V gene TRBV5-1; D call uncertain. The CDR3 spans 12 residues. In germline, CDR1 is SGHRS, CDR2 YFSETQ.

The chain joins TRBV10-2 to TRBJ2-5; the match to TRBD2 covers 7 bases. After removal of 5 bases from V and 5 bases from J, the junction contained 8 bases not matched to a gene. CDR3 length: 14 amino acids. Germline V lookup: CDR1 WSHSY, CDR2 SAAADI. CDR3 bases: TGCGCCAGCAGTAGGGCGGGAGAGATGGAGACCCAGTACTTC. Protein sequence: CASSRAGEMETQYF.

The chain joins TRBV7-9 to TRBJ2-7; 8 nucleotides align to TRBD1. V dropped 5 bases and J dropped 0; count of bases not matched to a gene: 6. The CDR3 has 15 residues. Germline CDR1 is SEHNR and CDR2 is FQNEAQ (reference sequence). CDR3 nucleotide sequence: TGTGCCAGCAGCGAGACCGGGACAGGCTCCTACGAGCAGTACGTC. Its translation is CASSETGTGSYEQYV.